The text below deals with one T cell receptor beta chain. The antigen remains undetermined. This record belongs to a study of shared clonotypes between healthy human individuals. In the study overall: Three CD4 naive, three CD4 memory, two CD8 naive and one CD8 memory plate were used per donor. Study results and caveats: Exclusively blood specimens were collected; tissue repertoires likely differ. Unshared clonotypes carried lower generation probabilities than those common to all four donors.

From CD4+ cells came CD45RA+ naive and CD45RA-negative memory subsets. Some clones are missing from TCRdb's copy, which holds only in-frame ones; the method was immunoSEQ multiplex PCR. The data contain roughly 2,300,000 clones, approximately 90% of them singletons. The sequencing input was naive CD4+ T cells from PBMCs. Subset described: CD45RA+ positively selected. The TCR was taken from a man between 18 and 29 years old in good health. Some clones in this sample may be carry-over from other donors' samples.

For the CDR3, the DNA is TGTGCCAGCAGCTCCCTCGATGCGGGACCCTACAATGAGCAGTTCTTC. Protein sequence: CASSSLDAGPYNEQFF. The chain is built from TRBV7-7 and TRBJ2-1; maybe TRBD2 (6 bases). CDR3 length: 16 residues. From germline, CDR1 is SSHAT and CDR2 FNYEAQ (reference sequence). The germline V and J ends were trimmed by 4 bases and 2 bases, with 15 bases remaining between them.